A single sample is the source of the 20 T cell receptor beta chains below, sequenced in a study of cytomegalovirus exposure and HLA in healthy donors. Assay: immunoSEQ multiplex PCR; the TCRdb copy retains only in-frame clones and omits some. The sample shows about 160,000 clones, 80% to 90% of them seen only once. Specimen: PBMCs. These receptors all come from a woman aged 30 to 39 in good health and CMV-seronegative.

The chain carries TRBV6-6 and TRBJ2-7, with unresolved D. Germline CDR1 and CDR2: MNHNY and SVGAGI (reference sequence). Trimming cost V 6 bases and J 4 bases, with 13 bases left between them. This CDR3 is 13 amino acids long. The DNA for the CDR3 is TGTGCCAGCAGCCGGGTAATCGAATACGAGCAGTACTTC. Its translation is CASSRVIEYEQYF.

V gene TRBV5-6 combines with J gene TRBJ1-1; D is ambiguous. The CDR3 runs 12 residues. The germline gives CDR1 SGHDT, CDR2 YYEEEE. The V end was cut by 1 base, the J end by 6 bases, with 7 bases between. The CDR3 loop is CASSLTTSEAFF. Written as DNA, the CDR3 is TGTGCCAGCAGCTTGACAACCTCTGAAGCTTTCTTT.

The V gene is TRBV6-5, the J gene TRBJ2-5; TRBD1 aligns across 8 bases. This CDR3 is 14 amino acids long. Trimming at V came to 5 bases and at J to 4 bases, leaving 6 bases not matched to a gene. Per germline, CDR1 MNHEY and CDR2 SVGAGI. CDR3 bases: TGTGCCAGCAGTCGGTCAGGGGGCGTAGAGACCCAGTACTTC. Amino acid sequence: CASSRSGGVETQYF.

The CDR3 sequence is CASSPRPGTTDSGANVLTF. CDR3 DNA: TGTGCCAGCAGCCCCCGCCCCGGGACTACAGACTCTGGGGCCAACGTCCTGACTTTC. This chain uses TRBV9 with TRBJ2-6; 7 bases align to TRBD2. CDR3 length: 19 amino acids. The trim removed 4 bases at V and 0 bases at J, leaving 13 bases unmatched. The germline V gene has CDR1 SGDLS and CDR2 YYNGEE.

This clone appeared a single time. V and J are TRBV2 and TRBJ2-7; D ambiguous. This CDR3 region has 13 residues. Germline-derived CDR1 and CDR2 are SNHLY and FYNNEI. The V end lost 3 bases, the J end lost 6 bases, and 12 bases lay between the germline ends. The CDR3 sequence is CASSEGRVREQYF. The CDR3 DNA is TGTGCCAGCAGTGAGGGAAGGGTACGCGAGCAGTACTTC. Drawing the rest from reference TRBV2 and TRBJ2-7, the complete variable domain is EPEVTQTPSHQVTQMGQEVILRCVPISNHLYFYWYRQILGQKVEFLVSFYNNEISEKSEIFDDQFSVERPDGSNFTLKIRSTKLEDSAMYFCASSEGRVREQYFGPGTRLTVT.

This sequence joins TRBV2 and TRBJ1-1; 7 bases match TRBD1. Germline CDR1 is SNHLY and CDR2 is FYNNEI. V was clipped by 6 bases and J by 0 bases; unmatched bases: 4. The CDR3 spans 14 residues. DNA for the CDR3: TGTGCCAGCAGATCGGGACAGCTGAACACTGAAGCTTTCTTT. It codes for CASRSGQLNTEAFF.

This clone was found a few times. An end of the junction does not agree with germline; a read error may underlie this. The V and J genes are TRBV5-1 and TRBJ2-1; TRBD2 matches 11 bases. This CDR3 comprises 15 residues. CDR1 and CDR2 from the germline V gene are SGHRS and YFSETQ. CDR3 coding DNA: TGCGCCAGCAGAATAGCGGGAGGGTCCTCCAATGAGCAGTTCTTC. Amino acid sequence: CASRIAGGSSNEQFF.

V gene TRBV7-9 combines with J gene TRBJ2-2; D could derive from TRBD1 or TRBD2 (5 bases each). This CDR3 is 17 amino acids long. Germline CDR1 SEHNR, CDR2 FQNEAQ (reference sequence). Trimming stripped 5 bases from V and 0 bases from J, with 16 bases between. The CDR3: CASSQRPGPTNTGELFF. CDR3 coding DNA: TGTGCCAGCAGCCAACGCCCGGGACCCACGAACACCGGGGAGCTGTTTTTT.

The V gene is TRBV2, the J gene TRBJ2-7, with D tentatively TRBD1 (6 bases). This CDR3 spans 14 amino acids. The V end was cut by 6 bases, the J end by 0 bases, with 12 bases between. Germline V gives CDR1 SNHLY, CDR2 FYNNEI. CDR3 residues: CASRQGTLSYEQYF. The CDR3 DNA reads as TGTGCCAGCAGACAGGGCACCCTCTCCTACGAGCAGTACTTC. Full variable domain (missing parts from reference TRBV2 and TRBJ2-7): EPEVTQTPSHQVTQMGQEVILRCVPISNHLYFYWYRQILGQKVEFLVSFYNNEISEKSEIFDDQFSVERPDGSNFTLKIRSTKLEDSAMYFCASRQGTLSYEQYFGPGTRLTVT.

The chain recombines TRBV9 with TRBJ2-1, with D possibly TRBD2 on 6 matching bases. Germline CDR1 SGDLS, CDR2 YYNGEE. Trimming removed 3 bases from V and 4 bases from J, with 14 bases in between. The CDR3 has 15 amino acids. CDR3: CASSGSWGRYNEQFF. CDR3 bases: TGTGCCAGCAGCGGCTCATGGGGGAGGTACAATGAGCAGTTCTTC.

The chain carries TRBV2 and TRBJ1-5; possible D gene TRBD1, 5 bases. The CDR3 is 13 residues long. Germline V lookup: CDR1 SNHLY, CDR2 FYNNEI. The V end was cut by 3 bases, the J end by 7 bases, with 10 bases between. The CDR3 DNA is TGTGCCAGCAGTGAGGGGCGGAAACAGCCCCAGCATTTT. This translates into CASSEGRKQPQHF.

V gene TRBV15 combines with J gene TRBJ2-7, with TRBD1 as a possible D gene (6 bases). Germline V CDR1 and CDR2: LNHNV, YYDKDF (reference sequence). This CDR3 contains 15 residues. Trimming removed 1 base from V and 3 bases from J, with 13 bases in between. CDR3 in amino acids: CATSRAREQGYEQYF. DNA for the CDR3: TGTGCCACCAGCAGAGCCCGCGAACAGGGCTACGAGCAGTACTTC.

The chain uses TRBV20-1 and TRBJ2-2, with no clear D. CDR1 is DFQATT, CDR2 SNEGSKA, per germline (reference sequence). The CDR3 loop spans 11 amino acids. The germline V and J ends were trimmed by 6 bases and 1 base, with 3 bases remaining between them. CDR3 sequence (DNA): TGCAGTGCGGAGAACACCGGGGAGCTGTTTTTT. It specifies CSAENTGELFF.

The genes are TRBV4-1 and TRBJ2-7, with D perhaps matching TRBD2 (5 bases). CDR1 is MGHRA, CDR2 YSYEKL, per germline. V lost 5 bases and J 2 bases, leaving 13 bases between the germline ends. This CDR3 has 14 residues. The CDR3 loop reads CASSNLGVTYEQYF. The CDR3 nucleotides read TGCGCCAGCAGCAACCTGGGAGTTACCTACGAGCAGTACTTC.

The V call is TRBV28, the J call TRBJ2-5; 10 bases line up with TRBD2. CDR1 MDHEN and CDR2 SYDVKM come from the germline V gene. The V gene end was trimmed by 7 bases and the J gene end by 5 bases; junction bases not matched to a gene: 13. This CDR3 has 16 residues. The DNA for the CDR3 is TGTGCCAGCACCTTGGGTACTAGCGGGGACGGGGAGACCCAGTACTTC. Translation: CASTLGTSGDGETQYF. The full variable domain, in which reference TRBV28 and TRBJ2-5 provide the parts outside the CDR3, is DVKVTQSSRYLVKRTGEKVFLECVQDMDHENMFWYRQDPGLGLRLIYFSYDVKMKEKGDIPEGYSVSREKKERFSLILESASTNQTSMYLCASTLGTSGDGETQYFGPGTRLLVL.

The sample holds a few counts of this clone. The V call is TRBV27, the J call TRBJ2-7; D ambiguous. Trimming left V 5 bases short and J 0 bases short, with 11 bases between. Germline V gene lookup returns CDR1 MNHEY and CDR2 SMNVEV (reference sequence). The CDR3 has 14 amino acids. The CDR3 sequence is CASSPSTSSYEQYF. CDR3 sequence (DNA): TGTGCCAGCAGTCCATCAACGAGCTCCTACGAGCAGTACTTC.

This sequence joins TRBV7-3 and TRBJ2-2, with D possibly being TRBD1 (6 bases). V was clipped by 3 bases and J by 7 bases, with 6 bases between them. CDR1 and CDR2 (germline): SGHTA, FQGTGA. The CDR3 is made up of 12 amino acids. CDR3 DNA: TGTGCCAGCAGCTTGGACAGCGGGGAGCTGTTTTTT. It codes for CASSLDSGELFF.

The chain is built from TRBV15 and TRBJ2-3; D is possibly TRBD2 (5 bases). The V and J ends lost 3 bases and 2 bases respectively, with 15 bases between them. Germline V gene sequence: CDR1 LNHNV, CDR2 YYDKDF (reference sequence). The CDR3 covers 16 residues. The CDR3 protein is CATSRGTGDITDTQYF. For the CDR3, the DNA is TGTGCCACCAGCAGGGGTACCGGGGATATCACAGATACGCAGTATTTT.

Written as DNA, the CDR3 is TGTGCCAGCAGTTACCAAAGACAGGGTCGCGAGCAGTACTTC. Its protein product is CASSYQRQGREQYF. The J gene is TRBJ2-7, the V gene TRBV6-5; TRBD1 aligns across 7 bases. CDR1 is MNHEY, CDR2 SVGAGI, per germline. J lost 6 bases, V lost 2 bases, and 7 bases had no gene match. The CDR3 runs 14 residues.

The J gene is TRBJ2-2, the V gene TRBV7-2; no clear D gene. Deletions cut 2 bases from V and 6 bases from J, with 7 bases between. The CDR3 runs 13 residues. Germline V CDR1 and CDR2: SGHTA, FQGNSA. CDR3 loop: CASSLTGPGELFF. DNA of the CDR3: TGTGCCAGCAGCTTAACGGGTCCCGGGGAGCTGTTTTTT.